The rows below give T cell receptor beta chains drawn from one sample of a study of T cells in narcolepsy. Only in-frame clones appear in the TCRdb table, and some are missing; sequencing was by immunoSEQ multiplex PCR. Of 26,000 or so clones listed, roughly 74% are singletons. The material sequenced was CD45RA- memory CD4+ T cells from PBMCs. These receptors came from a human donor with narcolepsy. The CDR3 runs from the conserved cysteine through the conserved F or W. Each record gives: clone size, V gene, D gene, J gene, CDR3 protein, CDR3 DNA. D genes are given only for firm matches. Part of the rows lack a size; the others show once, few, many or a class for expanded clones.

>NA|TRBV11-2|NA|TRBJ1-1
CASSFDRLTEAFF
TGTGCCAGCAGCTTTGACAGACTCACTGAAGCTTTCTTT
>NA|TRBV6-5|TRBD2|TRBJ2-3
CASSRGGIRTDTQYF
TGTGCCAGCAGTCGCGGGGGGATCCGCACAGATACGCAGTATTTT
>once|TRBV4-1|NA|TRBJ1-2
CASSQEGYGYTF
TGTGCCAGCAGCCAAGAGGGGTATGGCTACACCTTC
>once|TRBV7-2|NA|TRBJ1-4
CASSLTSDIPTNEKLFF
TGTGCCAGCAGCTTAACCTCGGACATACCAACTAATGAAAAACTGTTTTTT
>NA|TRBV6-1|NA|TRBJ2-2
CASSDRQINAGELFF
TGTGCCAGCAGTGACCGGCAGATCAACGCCGGGGAGCTGTTTTTT
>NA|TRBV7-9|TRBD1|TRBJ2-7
CASSPDRFSYEQYF
TGTGCCAGCAGCCCGGACAGGTTCTCCTACGAGCAGTACTTC
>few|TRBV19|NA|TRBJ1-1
CASHHREGTEAFF
TGTGCCTCCCACCACAGGGAGGGGACTGAAGCTTTCTTT
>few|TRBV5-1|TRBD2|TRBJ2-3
CASSLAGGTSQDTQYF
TGCGCCAGCAGCTTGGCCGGGGGGACTAGCCAGGATACGCAGTATTTT
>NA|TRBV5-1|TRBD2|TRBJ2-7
CASRPGLTYEQYF
TGCGCCAGCAGACCGGGACTAACCTACGAGCAGTACTTC
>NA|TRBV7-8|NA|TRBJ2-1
CASSLSRSYPLRNEQFF
TGTGCCAGCAGCTTAAGTCGCTCATATCCCCTTCGGAATGAGCAGTTCTTC
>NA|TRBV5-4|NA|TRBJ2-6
CASSLEPLRGFGANVLTF
TGTGCCAGCAGCTTGGAGCCACTCAGAGGTTTTGGGGCCAACGTCCTGACTTTC
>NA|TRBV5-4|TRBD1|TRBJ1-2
CASSIVTTGGYGYTF
TGTGCCAGCAGCATAGTAACGACAGGGGGCTATGGCTACACCTTC
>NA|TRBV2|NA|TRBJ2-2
CASSEAGGSGELFF
TGTGCCAGCAGTGAAGCGGGGGGATCCGGGGAGCTGTTTTTT
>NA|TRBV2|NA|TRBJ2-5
CASSEEAVAGETQYF
TGTGCCAGCAGTGAAGAAGCGGTTGCAGGAGAGACCCAGTACTTC
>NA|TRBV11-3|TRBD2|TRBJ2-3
CASSTSGGAEDTQYF
TGTGCCAGCAGCACTAGCGGGGGGGCAGAAGATACGCAGTATTTT
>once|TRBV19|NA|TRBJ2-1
CASNYGRDDNEQFF
TGTGCCAGTAATTATGGGCGAGATGACAATGAGCAGTTCTTC
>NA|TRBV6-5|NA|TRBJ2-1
CASSYSHRGGQVF
TGTGCCAGCAGTTACTCCCACCGGGGTGGTCAGGTCTTC
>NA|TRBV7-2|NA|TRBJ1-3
CASSLYLHASGNTIYF
TGTGCCAGCAGCTTATATCTCCATGCTTCTGGAAACACCATATATTTT
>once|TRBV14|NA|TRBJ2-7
CASSQLQPGDSHEQYF
TGTGCCAGCAGCCAACTCCAACCAGGGGATAGCCACGAGCAGTACTTC
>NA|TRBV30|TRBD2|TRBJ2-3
CAWSVEIKLAGARSSTDTQYF
TGTGCCTGGAGTGTAGAAATTAAATTAGCGGGGGCGCGTTCTAGCACAGATACGCAGTATTTT
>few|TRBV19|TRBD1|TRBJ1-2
CASRTGDFYGYTF
TGTGCCAGCCGGACAGGGGACTTCTATGGCTACACCTTC
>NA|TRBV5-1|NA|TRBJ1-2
CASKSEVEGGYGYTF
TGCGCCAGCAAATCGGAGGTTGAGGGGGGCTATGGCTACACCTTC
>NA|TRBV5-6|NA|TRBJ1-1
CASSLKNRAGTEAFF
TGTGCCAGCAGCCTAAAAAACAGGGCGGGTACTGAAGCTTTCTTT
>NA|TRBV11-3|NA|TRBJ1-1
CASSLSGAGTEAFF
TGTGCCAGCAGCTTATCGGGGGCTGGGACTGAAGCTTTCTTT
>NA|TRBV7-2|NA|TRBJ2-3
CASSLRGAGTDTQYF
TGTGCCAGCAGCTTACGCGGGGCTGGAACAGATACGCAGTATTTT
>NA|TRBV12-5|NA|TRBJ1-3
CASGSPRPSGNTIYF
TGTGCTAGTGGTTCGCCCCGCCCATCTGGGAACACCATATATTTT
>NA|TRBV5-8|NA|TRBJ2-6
CASSPKQGASGANVLTF
TGTGCCAGCAGCCCAAAACAGGGTGCCTCTGGGGCCAACGTCCTGACTTTC
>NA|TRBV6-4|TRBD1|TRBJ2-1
CASSDSGQGYNEQFF
TGTGCCAGCAGTGACTCGGGACAGGGCTACAATGAGCAGTTCTTC
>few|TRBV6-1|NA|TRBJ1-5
CASSEAGEWQPQHF
TGTGCCAGCAGTGAAGCTGGTGAATGGCAGCCCCAGCATTTT
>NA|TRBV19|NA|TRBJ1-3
CATTGRGGRGNTIYF
TGTGCCACTACAGGCCGAGGAGGGCGCGGAAACACCATATATTTT
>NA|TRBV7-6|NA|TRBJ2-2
CASSLSGTGELFF
TGTGCCAGCAGCTTGAGTGGAACCGGGGAGCTGTTTTTT
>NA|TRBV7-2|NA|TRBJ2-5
CASSLVVQIQETQYF
TGTGCCAGCAGCTTAGTTGTACAAATCCAAGAGACCCAGTACTTC
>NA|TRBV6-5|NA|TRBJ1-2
CASSYSRGGYTF
TGTGCCAGCAGTTACTCTCGGGGCGGCTACACCTTC
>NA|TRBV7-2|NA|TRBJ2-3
CASSGAGGTDTQYF
TGTGCCAGCAGCGGCGCCGGGGGCACAGATACGCAGTATTTT
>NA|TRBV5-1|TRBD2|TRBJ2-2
CASSPGTSGTGELFF
TGCGCCAGCAGCCCGGGGACTAGCGGTACCGGGGAGCTGTTTTTT
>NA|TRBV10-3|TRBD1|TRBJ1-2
CAISEGDRGHGYTF
TGTGCCATCAGTGAGGGGGACAGGGGGCACGGCTACACCTTC
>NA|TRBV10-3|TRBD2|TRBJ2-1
CAISADSGGTSYNEQFF
TGTGCCATCAGTGCAGATAGCGGGGGGACCTCCTACAATGAGCAGTTCTTC
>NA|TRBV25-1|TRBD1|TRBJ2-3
CASSATSFGTGGEDTQYF
TGTGCCAGCAGTGCCACGTCATTCGGGACAGGGGGCGAAGATACGCAGTATTTT
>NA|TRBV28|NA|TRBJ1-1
CASSSINTEAFF
TGTGCCAGCAGTTCTATTAACACTGAAGCTTTCTTT
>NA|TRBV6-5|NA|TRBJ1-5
CASSYSLRSNQPQHF
TGTGCCAGCAGTTACTCTTTGAGATCTAATCAGCCCCAGCATTTT
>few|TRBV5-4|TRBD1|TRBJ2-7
CASSFVGQLKYF
TGTGCCAGCAGCTTTGTGGGACAGCTTAAGTACTTC
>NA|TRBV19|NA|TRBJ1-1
CASSITGVGTEAFF
TGTGCCAGTAGTATAACGGGGGTAGGCACTGAAGCTTTCTTT
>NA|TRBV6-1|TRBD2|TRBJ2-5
CASIAEAGGWAAQYF
TGTGCCAGCATCGCCGAAGCGGGGGGCTGGGCGGCCCAGTACTTC
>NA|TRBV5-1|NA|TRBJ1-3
CASSPQVTSGNTIYF
TGCGCCAGCAGCCCACAGGTGACCTCTGGAAACACCATATATTTT
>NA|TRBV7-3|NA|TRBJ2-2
CASSLSKGFTTGELFF
TGTGCCAGCAGCTTAAGTAAGGGTTTCACAACCGGGGAGCTGTTTTTT
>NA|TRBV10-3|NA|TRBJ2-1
CAAGNYNEQFF
TGTGCCGCAGGTAACTACAATGAGCAGTTCTTC
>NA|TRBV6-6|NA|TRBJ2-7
CASRGGSLPIYEQYF
TGTGCCAGCAGGGGGGGAAGCCTACCCATCTACGAGCAGTACTTC
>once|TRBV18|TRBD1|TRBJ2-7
CASSPPRQGGEQYF
TGTGCCAGCTCACCACCCCGACAGGGCGGGGAGCAGTACTTC
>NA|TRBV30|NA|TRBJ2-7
CAWSNQGSYEQYF
TGTGCCTGGAGTAACCAGGGCTCCTACGAGCAGTACTTC
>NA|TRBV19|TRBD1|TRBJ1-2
CASSRWSGGANYGYTF
TGTGCCAGTAGTAGGTGGTCAGGGGGCGCAAACTATGGCTACACCTTC
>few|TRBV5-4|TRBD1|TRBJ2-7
CASSLLTGTRGEQYF
TGTGCCAGCAGCTTATTGACAGGGACAAGGGGCGAGCAGTACTTC
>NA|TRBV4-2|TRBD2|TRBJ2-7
CASSQEPAGIPHEQYF
TGTGCCAGCAGCCAAGAGCCAGCGGGGATTCCCCACGAGCAGTACTTC
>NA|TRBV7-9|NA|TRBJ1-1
CASSLSQGGVNTEAFF
TGTGCCAGCAGCTTAAGCCAGGGAGGGGTGAACACTGAAGCTTTCTTT
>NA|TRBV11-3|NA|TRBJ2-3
CASSLEAGTDTQYF
TGTGCCAGCAGCTTAGAAGCAGGGACAGATACGCAGTATTTT